This paragraph reports one T cell receptor (beta chain). What it recognizes is unknown. PCR was performed using 60 Vbeta and 13 Jbeta primers. Libraries were prepared by immunoSEQ multiplex PCR; TCRdb keeps only in-frame clonotypes and omits some of them. Of roughly 130,000 clones detected, roughly 62% appear once; the ten largest clones hold approximately 1.7%. This sample stems from a study of cytomegalovirus exposure and HLA in healthy donors. Study observations and caveats: Later on, analysis showed that most CMV-associated TCR beta chains appeared to be HLA-restricted. Another analysis was done later, and it associated 15,000 to 20,000 TCR beta sequences with HLA alleles at 0.05 false discovery rate. Researchers catalogued approximately 160 TCR beta chains as cytomegalovirus-associated.

The clonotype was recovered from a male donor in good health and CMV-seronegative. Sequencing was done on a sample of PBMCs.

The CDR3 sequence is CASSYRTSQAEQYF. DNA of the CDR3: TGTGCCAGCAGTTACCGGACTAGCCAGGCCGAGCAGTACTTC. The rearrangement uses TRBV6-6 and TRBJ2-7; 8 bases line up with TRBD2. The germline gives CDR1 MNHNY, CDR2 SVGAGI (reference sequence). J lost 6 bases, V lost 2 bases, and 6 bases had no gene match. CDR3 length: 14 amino acids.